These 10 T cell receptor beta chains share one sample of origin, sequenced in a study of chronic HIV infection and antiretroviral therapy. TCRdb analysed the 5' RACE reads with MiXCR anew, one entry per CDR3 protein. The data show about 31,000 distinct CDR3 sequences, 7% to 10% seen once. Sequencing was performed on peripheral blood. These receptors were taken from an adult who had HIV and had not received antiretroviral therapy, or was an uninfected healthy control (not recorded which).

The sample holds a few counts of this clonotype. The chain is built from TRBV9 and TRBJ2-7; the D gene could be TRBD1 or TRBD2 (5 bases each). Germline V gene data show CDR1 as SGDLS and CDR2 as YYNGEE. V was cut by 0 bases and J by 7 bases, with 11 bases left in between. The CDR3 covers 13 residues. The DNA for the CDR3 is TGTGCCAGCAGCGTAGGGCAGGGCGGGGAGCAGTACTTC. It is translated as CASSVGQGGEQYF.

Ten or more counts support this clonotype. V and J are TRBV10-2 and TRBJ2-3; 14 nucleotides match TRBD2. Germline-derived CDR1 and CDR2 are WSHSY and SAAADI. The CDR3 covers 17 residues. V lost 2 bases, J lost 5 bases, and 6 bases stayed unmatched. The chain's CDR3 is CASSEGTSGRWKDTQYF. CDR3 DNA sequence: TGCGCCAGCAGTGAGGGGACTAGCGGGAGATGGAAAGATACGCAGTATTTT.

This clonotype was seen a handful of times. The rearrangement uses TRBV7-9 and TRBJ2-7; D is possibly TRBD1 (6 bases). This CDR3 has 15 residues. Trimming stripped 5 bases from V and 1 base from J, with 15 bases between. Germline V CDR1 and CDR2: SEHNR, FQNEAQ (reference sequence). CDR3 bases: TGTGCCAGCAGCCCCAGGGGCCCGGGGTCCTACGAGCAGTACTTC. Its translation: CASSPRGPGSYEQYF.

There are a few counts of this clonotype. CDR3 in DNA: TGCAGTGCTAGTCCAGGGAGCATGAACACTGAAGCTTTCTTT. Protein sequence: CSASPGSMNTEAFF. The gene calls are TRBV20-1 and TRBJ1-1; possibly TRBD1 for D (5 bases). V lost 3 bases and J 0 bases, leaving 11 bases between the germline ends. The CDR3 has 14 residues. Germline V gene sequence: CDR1 DFQATT, CDR2 SNEGSKA (reference sequence).

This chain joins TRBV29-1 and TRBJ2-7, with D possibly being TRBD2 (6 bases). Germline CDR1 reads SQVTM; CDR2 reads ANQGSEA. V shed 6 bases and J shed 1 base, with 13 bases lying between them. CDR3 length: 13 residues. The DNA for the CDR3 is TGCAGCGTGGAGGGGCCTCCGTCCTACGAGCAGTACTTC. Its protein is CSVEGPPSYEQYF.

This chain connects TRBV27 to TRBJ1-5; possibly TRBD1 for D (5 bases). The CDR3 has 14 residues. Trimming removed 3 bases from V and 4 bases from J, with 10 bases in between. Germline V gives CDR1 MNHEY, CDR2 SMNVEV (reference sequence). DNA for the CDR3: TGTGCCAGCAGTTTGGGACGGGGGAATCAGCCCCAGCATTTT. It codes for CASSLGRGNQPQHF.

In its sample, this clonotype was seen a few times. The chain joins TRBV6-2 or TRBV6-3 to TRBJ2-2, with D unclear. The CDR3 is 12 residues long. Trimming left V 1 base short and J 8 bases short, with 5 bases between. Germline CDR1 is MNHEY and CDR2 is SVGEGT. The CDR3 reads CASSYYGGELFF. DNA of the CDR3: TGTGCCAGCAGTTACTACGGGGGGGAGCTGTTTTTT.

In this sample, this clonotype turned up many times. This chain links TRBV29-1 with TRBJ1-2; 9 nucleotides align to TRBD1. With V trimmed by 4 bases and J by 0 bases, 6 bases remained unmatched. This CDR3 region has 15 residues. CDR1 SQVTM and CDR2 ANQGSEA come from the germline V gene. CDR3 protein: CSVVGQGPPNYGYTF. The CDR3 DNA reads TGCAGCGTTGTGGGACAGGGTCCTCCTAACTATGGCTACACCTTC. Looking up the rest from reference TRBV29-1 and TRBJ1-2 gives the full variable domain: SAVISQKPSRDICQRGTSLTIQCQVDSQVTMMFWYRQQPGQSLTLIATANQGSEATYESGFVIDKFPISRPNLTFSTLTVSNMSPEDSSIYLCSVVGQGPPNYGYTFGSGTRLTVV.

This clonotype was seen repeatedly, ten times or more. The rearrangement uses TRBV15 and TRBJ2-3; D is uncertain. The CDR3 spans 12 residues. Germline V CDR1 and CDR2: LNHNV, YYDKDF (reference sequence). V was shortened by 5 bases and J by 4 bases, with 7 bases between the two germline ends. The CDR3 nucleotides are TGTGCCACCAGCGGGAAAGCAGATACGCAGTATTTT. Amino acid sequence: CATSGKADTQYF.

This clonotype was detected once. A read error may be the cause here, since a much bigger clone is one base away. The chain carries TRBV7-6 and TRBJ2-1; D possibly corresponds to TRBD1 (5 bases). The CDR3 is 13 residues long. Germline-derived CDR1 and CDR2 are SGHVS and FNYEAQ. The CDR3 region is CASSLSGYSEQFF. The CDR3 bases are TGTGCCAGCAGCTTATCAGGGTACAGTGAGCAGTTCTTC. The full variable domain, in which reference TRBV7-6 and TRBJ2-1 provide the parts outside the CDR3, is GAGVSQSPRYKVTKRGQDVALRCDPISGHVSLYWYRQALGQGPEFLTYFNYEAQQDKSGLPNDRFSAERPEGSISTLTIQRTEQRDSAMYRCASSLSGYSEQFFGPGTRLTVL.